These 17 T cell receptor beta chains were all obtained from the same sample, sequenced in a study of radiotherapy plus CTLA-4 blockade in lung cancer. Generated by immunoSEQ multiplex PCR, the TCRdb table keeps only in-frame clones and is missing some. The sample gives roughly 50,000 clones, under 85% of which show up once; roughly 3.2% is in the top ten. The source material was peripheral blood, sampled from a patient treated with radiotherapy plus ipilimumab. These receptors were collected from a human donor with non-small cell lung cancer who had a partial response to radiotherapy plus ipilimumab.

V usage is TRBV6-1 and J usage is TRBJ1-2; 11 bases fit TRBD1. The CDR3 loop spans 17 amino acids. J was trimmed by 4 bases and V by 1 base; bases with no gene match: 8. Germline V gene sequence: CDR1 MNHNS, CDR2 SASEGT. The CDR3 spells CASSEGTGGVLGYGYTF. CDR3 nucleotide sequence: TGTGCCAGCAGTGAAGGGACAGGGGGCGTCCTAGGCTATGGCTACACCTTC.

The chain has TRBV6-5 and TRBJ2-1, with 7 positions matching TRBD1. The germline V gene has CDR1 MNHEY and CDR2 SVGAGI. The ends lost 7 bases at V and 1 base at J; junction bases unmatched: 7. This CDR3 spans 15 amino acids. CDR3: CASNQLQGSYNEQFF. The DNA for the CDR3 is TGTGCCAGCAACCAACTACAGGGGTCCTACAATGAGCAGTTCTTC.

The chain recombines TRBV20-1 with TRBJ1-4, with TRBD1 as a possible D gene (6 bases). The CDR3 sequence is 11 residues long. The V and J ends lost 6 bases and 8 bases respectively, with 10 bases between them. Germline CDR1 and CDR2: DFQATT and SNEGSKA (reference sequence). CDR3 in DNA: TGCAGTGCGGAACAGGGAGAAAAACTGTTTTTT. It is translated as CSAEQGEKLFF.

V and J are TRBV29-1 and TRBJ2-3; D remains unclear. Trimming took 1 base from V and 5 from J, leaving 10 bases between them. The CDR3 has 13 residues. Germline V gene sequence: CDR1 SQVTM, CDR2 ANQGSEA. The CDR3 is CSVEVVLGDTQYF. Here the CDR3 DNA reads TGCAGCGTTGAAGTGGTACTTGGAGATACGCAGTATTTT.

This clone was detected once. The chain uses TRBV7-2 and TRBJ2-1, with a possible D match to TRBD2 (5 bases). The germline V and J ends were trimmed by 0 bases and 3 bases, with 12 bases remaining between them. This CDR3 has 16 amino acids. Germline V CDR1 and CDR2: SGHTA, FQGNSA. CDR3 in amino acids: CASSLAPGRDYNEQFF. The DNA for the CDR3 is TGTGCCAGCAGCTTAGCTCCCGGCCGGGACTACAATGAGCAGTTCTTC.

In nucleotides, the CDR3 is TGTGCCAGCAGTTTATCCACAGGGAACACAGATACGCAGTATTTT. It is translated as CASSLSTGNTDTQYF. The V gene is TRBV27, the J gene TRBJ2-3; a possible D gene is TRBD1 (6 bases). Germline V gives CDR1 MNHEY, CDR2 SMNVEV (reference sequence). Deletions cut 0 bases from V and 2 bases from J, with 9 bases between. The CDR3 is made up of 15 amino acids.

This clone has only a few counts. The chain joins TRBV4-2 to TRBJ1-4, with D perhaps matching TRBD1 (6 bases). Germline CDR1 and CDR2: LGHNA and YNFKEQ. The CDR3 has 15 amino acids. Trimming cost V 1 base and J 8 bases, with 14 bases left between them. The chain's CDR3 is CASSQVPGAAEKLFF. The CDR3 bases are TGTGCCAGCAGCCAAGTCCCAGGGGCCGCCGAAAAACTGTTTTTT.

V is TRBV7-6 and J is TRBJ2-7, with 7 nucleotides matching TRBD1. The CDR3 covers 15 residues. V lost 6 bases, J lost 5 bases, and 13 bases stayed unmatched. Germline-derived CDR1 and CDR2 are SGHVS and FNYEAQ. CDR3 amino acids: CASSQEGAGSDEQYF. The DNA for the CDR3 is TGTGCCAGCAGTCAAGAGGGGGCAGGGAGCGACGAGCAGTACTTC.

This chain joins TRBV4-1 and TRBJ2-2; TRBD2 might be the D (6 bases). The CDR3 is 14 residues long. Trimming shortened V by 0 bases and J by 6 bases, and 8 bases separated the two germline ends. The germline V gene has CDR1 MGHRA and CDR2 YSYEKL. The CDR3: CASSQDRGSGELFF. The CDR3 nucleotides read TGCGCCAGCAGCCAAGATCGGGGGTCCGGGGAGCTGTTTTTT.

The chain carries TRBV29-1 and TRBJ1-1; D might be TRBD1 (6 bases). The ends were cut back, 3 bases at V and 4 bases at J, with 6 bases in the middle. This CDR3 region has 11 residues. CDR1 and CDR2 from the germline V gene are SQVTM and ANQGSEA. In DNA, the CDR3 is TGCAGCGTTGACAGGGGCACTGAAGCTTTCTTT. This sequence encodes CSVDRGTEAFF.

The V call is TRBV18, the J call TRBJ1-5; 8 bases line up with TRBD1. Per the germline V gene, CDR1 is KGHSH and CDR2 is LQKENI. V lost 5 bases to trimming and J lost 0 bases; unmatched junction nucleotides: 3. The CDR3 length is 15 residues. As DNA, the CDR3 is TGTGCCAGCTCAGAGGGACAGGATAGCAATCAGCCCCAGCATTTT. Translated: CASSEGQDSNQPQHF.

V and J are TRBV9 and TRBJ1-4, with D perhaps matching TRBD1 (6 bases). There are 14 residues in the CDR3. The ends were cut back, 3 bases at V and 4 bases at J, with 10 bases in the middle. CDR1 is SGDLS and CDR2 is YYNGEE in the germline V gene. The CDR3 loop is CASSGGGSNEKLFF. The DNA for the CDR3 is TGTGCCAGCAGCGGGGGGGGCAGTAATGAAAAACTGTTTTTT.

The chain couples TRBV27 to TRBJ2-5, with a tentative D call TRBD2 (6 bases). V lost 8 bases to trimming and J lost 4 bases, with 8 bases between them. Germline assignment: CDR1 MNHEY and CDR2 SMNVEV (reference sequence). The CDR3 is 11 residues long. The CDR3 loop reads CASGGRETQYF. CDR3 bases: TGTGCCAGCGGGGGGAGAGAGACCCAGTACTTC.

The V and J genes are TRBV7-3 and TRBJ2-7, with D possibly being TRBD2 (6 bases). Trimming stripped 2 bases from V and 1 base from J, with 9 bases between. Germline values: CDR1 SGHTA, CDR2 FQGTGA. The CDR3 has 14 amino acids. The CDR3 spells CASSLSGGSYEQYF. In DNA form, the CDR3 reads TGTGCCAGCAGCTTATCCGGGGGTTCCTACGAGCAGTACTTC.

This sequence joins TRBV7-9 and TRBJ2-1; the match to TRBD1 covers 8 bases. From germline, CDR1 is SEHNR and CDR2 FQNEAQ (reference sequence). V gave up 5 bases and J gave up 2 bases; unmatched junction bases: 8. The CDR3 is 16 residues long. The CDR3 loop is CASSTRTGSTYNEQFF. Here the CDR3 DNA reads TGTGCCAGCAGCACCCGGACAGGGAGTACCTACAATGAGCAGTTCTTC.

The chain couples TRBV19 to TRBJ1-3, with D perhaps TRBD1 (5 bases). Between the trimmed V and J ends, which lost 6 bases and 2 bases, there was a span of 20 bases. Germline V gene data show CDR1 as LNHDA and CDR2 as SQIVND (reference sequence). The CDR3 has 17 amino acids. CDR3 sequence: CASSHPGRGVAGNTIYF. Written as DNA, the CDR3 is TGTGCCAGTAGCCACCCGGGACGCGGGGTGGCTGGAAACACCATATATTTT.

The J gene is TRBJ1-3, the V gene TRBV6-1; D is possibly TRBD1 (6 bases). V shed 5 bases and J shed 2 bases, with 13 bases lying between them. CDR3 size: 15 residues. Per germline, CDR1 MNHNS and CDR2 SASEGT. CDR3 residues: CASSPDRSPGNTIYF. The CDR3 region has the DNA TGTGCCAGCAGTCCTGACAGGTCTCCTGGAAACACCATATATTTT.